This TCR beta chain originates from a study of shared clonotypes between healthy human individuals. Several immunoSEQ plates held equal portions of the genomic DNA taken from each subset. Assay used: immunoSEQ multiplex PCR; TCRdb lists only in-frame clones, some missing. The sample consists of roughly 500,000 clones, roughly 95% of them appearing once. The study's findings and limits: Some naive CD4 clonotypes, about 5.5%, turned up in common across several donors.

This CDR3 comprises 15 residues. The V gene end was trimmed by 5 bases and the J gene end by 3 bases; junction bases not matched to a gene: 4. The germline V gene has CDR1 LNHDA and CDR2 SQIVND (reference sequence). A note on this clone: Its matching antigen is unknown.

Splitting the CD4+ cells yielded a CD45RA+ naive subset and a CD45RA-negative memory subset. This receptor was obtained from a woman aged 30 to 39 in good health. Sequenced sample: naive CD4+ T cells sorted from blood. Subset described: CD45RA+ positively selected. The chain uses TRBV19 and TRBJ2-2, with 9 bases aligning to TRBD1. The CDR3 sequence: CASSLRTGDTGELFF. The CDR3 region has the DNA TGTGCCAGTAGTCTAAGGACAGGGGACACCGGGGAGCTGTTTTTT.